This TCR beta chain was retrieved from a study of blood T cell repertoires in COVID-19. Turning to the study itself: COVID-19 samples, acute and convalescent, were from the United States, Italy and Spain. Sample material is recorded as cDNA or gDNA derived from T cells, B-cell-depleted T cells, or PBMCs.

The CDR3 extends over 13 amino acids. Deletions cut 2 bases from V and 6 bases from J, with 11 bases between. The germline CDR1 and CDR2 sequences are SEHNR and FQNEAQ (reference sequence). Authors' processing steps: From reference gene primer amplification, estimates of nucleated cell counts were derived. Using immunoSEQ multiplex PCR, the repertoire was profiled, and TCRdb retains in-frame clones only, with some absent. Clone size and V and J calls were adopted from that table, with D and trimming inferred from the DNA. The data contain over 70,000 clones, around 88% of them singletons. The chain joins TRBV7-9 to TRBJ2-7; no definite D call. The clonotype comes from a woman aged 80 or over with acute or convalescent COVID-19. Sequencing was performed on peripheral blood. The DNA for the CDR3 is TGTGCCAGCAGCTTACCCCCTAATACCGAGCAGTACTTC. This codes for CASSLPPNTEQYF.